Below, one T cell receptor (beta chain) is given with its context. What this receptor recognizes is not known. Base quality data are lacking; no much larger clone is found one base away. This sample stems from a study of T cell repertoires in cytomegalovirus infection (dated by TCRdb to the late 2010s). Context from the whole study: Because public TCR beta signatures pointed to carriage of CMV infection together with the matching HLA type, the HLA type of each donor mattered for the analysis.

From the germline V gene (reference sequence), CDR1 is SEHNR and CDR2 is FQNEAQ. From the cysteine up to the phenylalanine, the CDR3 has a length of 13 residues. Kept here is only the CDR3 DNA, which spans 39 bases and is read in frame from base 1. Trimming leaves V shorter by 3 bases and J shorter by 3 bases, with the junction holding 0 bases beyond the gene matches. The paper's findings and limits, for the study overall: In both this cohort and an independent roughly 350-donor cohort, the cumulative frequency of public TCR beta family members distinguished carriers of CMV infection plus the relevant HLA type. The ex vivo response was dominated by HLA-C-restricted CMV-specific TCR beta clonotypes, and the single most frequent clonotype in two of eight donors was supplied by these HLA-C-restricted clonotypes.

The listed sequencing device is Illumina HiSeq 1500. TCRdb's own reprocessing of the public reads used fastp at Q25 and MiXCR and kept productive beta chains. Identical CDR3 proteins give one entry, which carries the most common genes and DNA. The sample yields more than 500,000 distinct CDR3 sequences; 16% were counted once. Together, the top ten hold 20% to 30% of the sample. The TCR was taken from a human donor in good health (CMV status not recorded). Some clones in this sample may be carry-over from other donors' samples. The sequence joins TRBV7-9 to TRBJ1-2, and TRBD1 aligns with 8 junction nucleotides. The specimen was CD8+ T cells from PBMCs. The CDR3 here reads CASSLTGDYGYTF. Read as DNA, the sequence is TGTGCCAGCAGCTTGACAGGGGACTATGGCTACACCTTC.